This note documents a single TCR beta chain sequence. No antigen is known for it. Per-base qualities were not stored, and no clone one base away is much larger. Separate from the roughly 650-subject first cohort, the validation cohort of 95 to 150 subjects was the group to which the donors belonged. This specimen comes from a study of cytomegalovirus exposure and HLA in healthy donors (dated by TCRdb to 2016 to 2017). General notes on the study: According to a later analysis, the approximately 130 validation repertoires were produced on the same platform as the approximately 600 repertoires of the first cohort. A separate validation cohort of some 130 different subjects was used in addition to the roughly 640-subject first cohort. The study combined high-throughput TCR immunosequencing, statistical association of individual TCRs with disease status, and machine learning to predict cytomegalovirus infection status. The aim of the study was to test whether cataloging public T cell receptors could identify signatures of past pathogen exposure.

Reading the germline V gene gives CDR1 KGHSH and CDR2 LQKENI. Unmatched junction bases come to 1, with V trimmed by 1 base and J by 0 bases. The CDR3 sequence holds 17 residues, the cysteine and phenylalanine included. The entry retains the CDR3 DNA only, 51 bases that are in frame from base 1. General conclusions and limits of the study: All 110 or so repertoires were used to score co-occurrence in the validation cohort in a later analysis, because that analysis had no HLA typing for the cohort. In both the original and validation cohorts, the classifier was reported to diagnose cytomegalovirus status with high specificity and sensitivity. In vitro tests confirmed that three of the cytomegalovirus-associated TCR beta chains recognize cytomegalovirus antigens. Most TCR sequences were observed very rarely across donors, whereas some public TCRs were present in many individuals. The study listed 150 to 200 TCR beta chains as associated with cytomegalovirus. In a later analysis, TCRs clustered in the first cohort were found to also tend to co-occur in the 100 to 150 validation repertoires, with 90% to 95% of cluster scores above 0. It was suggested by the authors that the approach could potentially be generalized to other disease states and immunological phenotypes.

Receptors were amplified or captured by the immunoSEQ multiplex PCR assay. On the study's bioinformatics: A statistical classification framework was built for diagnosing cytomegalovirus status from the catalog of TCR beta chain sequences. Here the immuneACCESS table is served through TCRdb, limited to in-frame sequences with V and J called. Missing clones are a known gap in these copies; in checked studies unresolved V genes cover under half, and the rest lacks a known reason. V and J calls and clone size come straight from that table; D and trimming were deduced from the DNA. The table for this sample lists 300,000 to 350,000 clones; around 90% of them were counted only once. Together, the top ten hold around 0.91% of the sample.

The sample comprised PBMCs. The sequence joins TRBV18 to TRBJ2-3; TRBD2 fits 13 bases in the junction. This clonotype was obtained from a man aged 30 to 45 in good health and CMV-seronegative. The CDR3 here reads CASSPRTSGGSTDTQYF. The nucleotide sequence reads as follows: TGTGCCAGCTCACCACGGACTAGCGGGGGCAGCACAGATACGCAGTATTTT.